This TCR beta chain was identified during a study of OX40 agonist ivuxolimab in advanced cancers. This clone qualifies as medium-sized. The repertoire was sequenced with immunoSEQ multiplex PCR; TCRdb's copy has only in-frame clones and lacks some. The data hold 25,000 or so clones, with roughly 80% observed a single time. CDR3 length equals 14 residues. CDR1 and CDR2 (germline): MNHNS, SASEGT. Trimming cost V 5 bases and J 6 bases, with 11 bases left between them. Patients with a history of autoimmune disease or on systemic immunosuppression were excluded. The source material was CD4+ or CD8+ T cells sorted from blood, sampled in a trial of the OX40 agonist ivuxolimab. The chain carries TRBV6-1 and TRBJ1-6, with a tentative D call TRBD1 (6 bases). This TCR was sampled from an adult with an advanced solid tumor such as melanoma, head and neck, liver or kidney cancer. CDR3 in DNA: TGTGCCAGCAGTACAGGGTATGCTAATTCACCCCTCCACTTT. Translated: CASSTGYANSPLHF.